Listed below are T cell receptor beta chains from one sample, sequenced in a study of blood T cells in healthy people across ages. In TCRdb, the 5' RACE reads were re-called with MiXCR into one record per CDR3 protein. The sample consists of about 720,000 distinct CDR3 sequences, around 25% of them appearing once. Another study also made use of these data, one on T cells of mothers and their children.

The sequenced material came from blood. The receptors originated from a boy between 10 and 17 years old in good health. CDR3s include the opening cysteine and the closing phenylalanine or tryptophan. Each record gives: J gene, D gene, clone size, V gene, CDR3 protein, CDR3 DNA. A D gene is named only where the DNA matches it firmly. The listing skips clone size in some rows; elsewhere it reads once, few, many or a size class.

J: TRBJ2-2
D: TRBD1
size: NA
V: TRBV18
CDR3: CASSHGQGAGELFF
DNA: TGTGCCAGCTCACATGGACAGGGGGCCGGGGAGCTGTTTTTT

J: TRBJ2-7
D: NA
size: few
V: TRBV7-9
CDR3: CASSSFGKGGEQYF
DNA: TGTGCCAGCAGCTCTTTCGGGAAGGGGGGTGAGCAGTACTTC

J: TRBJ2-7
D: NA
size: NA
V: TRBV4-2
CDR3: CASSLGTGTCKQYF
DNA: TGTGCCAGCAGCCTAGGGACGGGAACCTGCAAGCAGTACTTC

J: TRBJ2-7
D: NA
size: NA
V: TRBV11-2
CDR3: CASSLPGRRDYEQYF
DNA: TGTGCCAGCAGCTTACCGGGACGCAGGGATTACGAGCAGTACTTC

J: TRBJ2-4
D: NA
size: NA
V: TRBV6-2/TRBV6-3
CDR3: CASTGGLAKNIQYF
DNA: TGTGCCAGCACCGGCGGGCTAGCCAAAAACATTCAGTACTTC

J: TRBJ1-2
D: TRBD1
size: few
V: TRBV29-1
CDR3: CSVETDWTGEGYGYTF
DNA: TGCAGCGTTGAGACAGATTGGACAGGGGAAGGCTATGGCTACACCTTC

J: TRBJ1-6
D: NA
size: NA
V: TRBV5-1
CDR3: CASSLGQEHSPLHF
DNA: TGCGCCAGCAGCTTGGGACAGGAACATTCACCCCTCCACTTT

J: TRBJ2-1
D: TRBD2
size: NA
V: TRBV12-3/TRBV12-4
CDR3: CASSPVIAGGDEQFF
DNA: TGTGCCAGCAGTCCGGTAATAGCGGGGGGCGATGAGCAGTTCTTC

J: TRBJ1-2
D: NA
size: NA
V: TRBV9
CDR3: CASSLNVAWGYTF
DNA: TGTGCCAGCAGCTTGAATGTCGCCTGGGGCTACACCTTC

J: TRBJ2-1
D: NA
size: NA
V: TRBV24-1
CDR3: CATSEVGYNEQFF
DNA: TGTGCCACCAGTGAGGTCGGCTACAATGAGCAGTTCTTC

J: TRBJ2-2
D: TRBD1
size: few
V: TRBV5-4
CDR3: CASSPTSGGGGELFF
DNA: TGTGCCAGCAGCCCCACATCAGGGGGCGGCGGGGAGCTGTTTTTT

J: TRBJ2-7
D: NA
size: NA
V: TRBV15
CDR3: CATSPRDGNYEQYF
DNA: TGTGCCACCAGCCCAAGGGACGGCAACTACGAGCAGTACTTC

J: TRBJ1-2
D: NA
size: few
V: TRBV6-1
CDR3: CASRTGTPNYGYTF
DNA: TGTGCCAGCAGAACAGGTACTCCAAACTATGGCTACACCTTC

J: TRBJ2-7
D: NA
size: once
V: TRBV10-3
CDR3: CAISEPGGSSYEQYF
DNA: TGTGCCATCAGTGAGCCCGGTGGGAGCTCCTACGAGCAGTACTTC

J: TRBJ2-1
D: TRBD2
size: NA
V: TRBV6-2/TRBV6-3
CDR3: CASSYSVLAGEFF
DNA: TGTGCCAGCAGTTACTCGGTGCTGGCGGGAGAGTTCTTC

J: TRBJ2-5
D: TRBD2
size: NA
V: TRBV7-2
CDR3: CASSLGAAGQETQYF
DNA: TGTGCCAGCAGCTTAGGTGCAGCGGGACAAGAGACCCAGTACTTC

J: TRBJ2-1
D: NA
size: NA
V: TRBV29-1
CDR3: CSLGGMGGGSYNEQFF
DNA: TGCAGCCTCGGGGGCATGGGGGGGGGCTCCTACAATGAGCAGTTCTTC

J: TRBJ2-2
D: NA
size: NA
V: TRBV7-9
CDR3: CASSRTSRGNTGELFF
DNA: TGTGCCAGCAGCCGGACATCCCGAGGAAACACCGGGGAGCTGTTTTTT

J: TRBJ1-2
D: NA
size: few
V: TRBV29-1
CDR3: CSVSGDGYTF
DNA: TGCAGCGTATCAGGGGATGGCTACACCTTC

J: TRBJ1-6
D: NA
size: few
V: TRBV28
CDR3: CATDPVGKGNSPLHF
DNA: TGTGCCACAGACCCCGTAGGGAAGGGTAATTCACCCCTCCACTTT

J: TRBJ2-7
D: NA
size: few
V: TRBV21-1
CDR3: CASSTPGTGCNEQYF
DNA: TGTGCCAGCAGCACCCCCGGGACAGGGTGTAACGAGCAGTACTTC

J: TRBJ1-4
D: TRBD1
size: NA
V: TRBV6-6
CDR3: CATSDRVNEKLFF
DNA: TGTGCCACCTCGGACAGGGTTAATGAAAAACTGTTTTTT

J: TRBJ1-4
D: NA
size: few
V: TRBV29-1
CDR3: CTLGGSTNEKLFF
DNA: TGCACCCTAGGGGGTAGCACTAATGAAAAACTGTTTTTT

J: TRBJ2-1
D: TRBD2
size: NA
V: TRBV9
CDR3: CASSPMGLDSYNEQFF
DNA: TGTGCCAGCAGCCCGATGGGACTAGACTCCTACAATGAGCAGTTCTTC

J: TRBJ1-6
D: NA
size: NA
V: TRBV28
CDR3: CASGNPSLTSPLHF
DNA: TGTGCCAGCGGCAACCCGTCGTTGACTTCACCCCTCCACTTT

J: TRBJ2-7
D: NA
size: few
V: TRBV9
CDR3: CAIRQAPTYEQYF
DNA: TGTGCCATCCGACAGGCCCCGACCTACGAGCAGTACTTC

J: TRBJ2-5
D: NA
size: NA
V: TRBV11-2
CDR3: CASSLGGGRLERTQYF
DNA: TGTGCCAGCAGCTTAGGTGGGGGGAGGCTAGAGCGGACCCAGTACTTC

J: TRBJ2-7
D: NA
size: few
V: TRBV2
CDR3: CASSPQGTHEQYF
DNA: TGTGCCAGCAGTCCCCAAGGGACCCACGAGCAGTACTTC

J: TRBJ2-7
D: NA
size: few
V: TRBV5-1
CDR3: CASSLGWQGPSYEQYF
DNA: TGCGCCAGCAGCTTGGGGTGGCAGGGACCTTCCTACGAGCAGTACTTC

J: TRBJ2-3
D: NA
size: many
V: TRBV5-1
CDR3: CASSLTTDTQYF
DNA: TGTGCCAGCAGCCTAACGACAGATACGCAGTATTTT

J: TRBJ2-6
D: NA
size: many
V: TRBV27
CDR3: CASRGLSGANVLTF
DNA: TGTGCCAGCAGGGGTCTAAGTGGGGCCAACGTCCTGACTTTC

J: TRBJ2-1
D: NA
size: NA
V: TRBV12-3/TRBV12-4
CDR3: CASSLSQTRRNEQFF
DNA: TGTGCCAGCAGTCTCTCCCAGACTAGGAGAAATGAGCAGTTCTTC

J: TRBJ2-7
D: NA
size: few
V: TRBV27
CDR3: CASILPLHYEQYF
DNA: TGTGCCAGCATCCTACCCCTACACTACGAGCAGTACTTC

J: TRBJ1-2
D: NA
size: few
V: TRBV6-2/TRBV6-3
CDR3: CASSYRSGEDYGYTF
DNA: TGTGCCAGCAGTTACAGGTCAGGGGAGGACTATGGCTACACCTTC

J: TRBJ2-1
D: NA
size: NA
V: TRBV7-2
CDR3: CASSFGRRGNEQFF
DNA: TGTGCCAGCAGCTTCGGCAGGCGGGGTAATGAGCAGTTCTTC

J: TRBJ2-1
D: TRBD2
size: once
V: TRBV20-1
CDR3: CSAGTSSYNEQFF
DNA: TGCAGCGCCGGGACTAGCAGCTACAATGAGCAGTTCTTC

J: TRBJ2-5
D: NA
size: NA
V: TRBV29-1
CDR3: CSVQTPGETQYF
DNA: TGCAGCGTCCAGACTCCCGGGGAGACCCAGTACTTC

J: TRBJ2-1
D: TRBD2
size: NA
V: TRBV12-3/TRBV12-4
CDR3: CASSPSRFGLAGGNEQFF
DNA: TGTGCCAGCAGTCCGTCCCGCTTCGGACTAGCGGGGGGCAATGAGCAGTTCTTC

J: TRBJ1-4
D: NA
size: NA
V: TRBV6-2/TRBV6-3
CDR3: CASSYSSGQPNEKLFF
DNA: TGTGCCAGCAGTTACTCCTCTGGACAGCCTAATGAAAAACTGTTTTTT

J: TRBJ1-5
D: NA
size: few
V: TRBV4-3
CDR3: CASSQEGYSNQPQHF
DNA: TGCGCCAGCAGCCAAGAAGGGTATAGCAATCAGCCCCAGCATTTT

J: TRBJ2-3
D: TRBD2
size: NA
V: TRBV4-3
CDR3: CASSQDPPTSGGPTGTDTQYF
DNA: TGCGCCAGCAGCCAAGATCCTCCGACTAGCGGGGGTCCTACTGGCACAGATACGCAGTATTTT

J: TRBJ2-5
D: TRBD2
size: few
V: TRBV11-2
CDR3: CASSLVPIAGGPLRAQETQYF
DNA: TGTGCCAGCAGCTTAGTACCGATAGCGGGGGGGCCTTTGAGGGCCCAAGAGACCCAGTACTTC